A selection of T cell receptor beta chains follows, all from one sample in a study of T cell repertoires in cytomegalovirus infection. One entry per CDR3 protein, called by TCRdb with MiXCR from the reads. This table has about 310,000 distinct CDR3 sequences, roughly a sixth appearing once. Sequenced material: PBMCs. The receptors come from a human donor in good health (CMV status not recorded). Some clones in this sample may be carry-over from other donors' samples. Each CDR3 is given with its conserved first and last residue. D genes are given only for firm matches. Not every row has a clone size; where given, it reads once, few, many or a size class.

-,many,TRBJ2-7,TRBV7-2,CASSLAPVAGYEQYF,TGTGCCAGCAGCTTAGCCCCCGTCGCGGGCTACGAGCAGTACTTC
-,-,TRBJ1-4,TRBV2,CASSRPGKRLFF,TGTGCCAGCAGTCGCCCAGGGAAACGGCTGTTTTTT
TRBD1,-,TRBJ2-5,TRBV5-1,CASSSGQEKETQYF,TGCGCCAGCAGCTCGGGACAGGAAAAAGAGACCCAGTACTTC
TRBD1,-,TRBJ2-1,TRBV3-1,CASSLPGTGYNEQFF,TGTGCCAGCAGCCTCCCCGGGACAGGATACAATGAGCAGTTCTTC
-,few,TRBJ1-2,TRBV19,CASINPGINYGYTF,TGTGCCAGTATAAACCCCGGGATAAACTATGGCTACACCTTC
-,many,TRBJ2-7,TRBV7-9,CASSLKTGPYEQYF,TGTGCCAGCAGCTTGAAGACAGGCCCCTACGAGCAGTACTTC
-,few,TRBJ2-3,TRBV6-6,CASSLRVLSTDTQYF,TGTGCCAGCAGCCTCCGGGTCCTTAGCACAGATACGCAGTATTTT
-,few,TRBJ1-2,TRBV20-1,CSARDSQGDYGYTF,TGCAGTGCTAGAGATAGTCAGGGAGACTATGGCTACACCTTC
-,few,TRBJ2-7,TRBV27,CASTDGGREQYF,TGTGCCAGCACCGACGGGGGTCGCGAGCAGTACTTC
-,few,TRBJ2-7,TRBV11-2,CASSVGGAEQYF,TGTGCCAGCAGCGTGGGGGGGGCCGAGCAGTACTTC